These T cell receptor beta chains were read from a single sample in a study of blood T cell repertoires in COVID-19. This table comes from immunoSEQ multiplex PCR, and its TCRdb copy is limited to in-frame clones, with some not included. The table has some 31,000 clones, around four fifths seen once. Material: peripheral blood. The receptor set was obtained from a woman between 65 and 79 years old with active or convalescent COVID-19. The CDR3 runs from the conserved cysteine through the conserved F or W. Clone size is shown for a subset of rows, as once, few, many or a class of expanded clone.

V gene	clone size	CDR3 length	J gene	CDR3 protein
TRBV6-2/TRBV6-3	.	16	TRBJ2-1	CASSYGGGSLGGEQFF
TRBV20-1	.	11	TRBJ2-5	CSARDRAIQYF
TRBV5-1	.	15	TRBJ2-3	CASSRQAGKTDTQYF
TRBV5-1	.	15	TRBJ1-2	CASSLVSGSSYGYTF
TRBV28	medium-sized	13	TRBJ1-2	CASSFQGEYGYTF
TRBV7-2	.	15	TRBJ1-2	CASSPRGATNYGYTF
TRBV28	.	18	TRBJ1-5	CASTADRVITHSNQPQHF
TRBV10-3	.	15	TRBJ1-2	CATQQGIQFNYGYTF
TRBV5-4	.	15	TRBJ2-5	CASSLIGGAQETQYF
TRBV6-5	few	14	TRBJ2-7	CASRPIAGNPEQYF
TRBV4-3	.	16	TRBJ2-7	CASSQVLRTGAYEQYF
TRBV14	once	14	TRBJ2-7	CASSQDQGPYEQYF
TRBV21-1	once	17	TRBJ1-1	CASSILTRGRLNTEAFF
TRBV7-4	.	14	TRBJ2-1	CASSFLAGLNEQFF
TRBV24-1	.	15	TRBJ2-1	CATSDPGTGHNEQFF
TRBV7-2	few	19	TRBJ2-6	CASSQQGGGIGSGANVLTF
TRBV29-1	.	12	TRBJ1-2	CSVGGQTTGYTF
TRBV2	.	11	TRBJ1-1	CASLGNTEAFF
TRBV29-1	.	15	TRBJ1-1	CSVAPTGLGYTEAFF
TRBV7-8	.	13	TRBJ2-1	CASSRYKNNEQFF
TRBV2	.	14	TRBJ2-3	CASSLLYGTDTQYF
TRBV12-3/TRBV12-4	once	11	TRBJ2-7	CASKDRGEQYF
TRBV18	.	14	TRBJ2-4	CASSGGQLKNIQYF
TRBV4-3	.	18	TRBJ2-3	CASSPGTGGLQSTDTQYF
TRBV29-1	.	13	TRBJ1-1	CSVEKGAFTEAFF
TRBV10-3	.	13	TRBJ1-2	CATRDSQAYGYTF
TRBV7-2	.	15	TRBJ1-2	CASSLDRGTDYGYTF
TRBV6-1	.	15	TRBJ1-5	CASSEPGGRNQPQHF
TRBV6-2/TRBV6-3	.	14	TRBJ1-3	CASSGQASGNTIYF
TRBV4-3	.	18	TRBJ1-2	CASSQVSGTGRRNYGYTF
TRBV19	.	13	TRBJ2-1	CASRAQGVGEQFF
TRBV30	.	13	TRBJ1-2	CALETGAGYGYTF
TRBV18	.	15	TRBJ1-6	CASSPLGTDNSPLHF
TRBV11-2	medium-sized	13	TRBJ2-3	CASSHRGSDTQYF
TRBV10-3	once	15	TRBJ1-6	CAISDRVQGNSPLHF
TRBV4-1	.	15	TRBJ2-3	CASRPGQGSADTQYF
TRBV19	.	14	TRBJ1-5	CASRAGTGGRGRHF
TRBV7-2	.	16	TRBJ1-3	CASSLRTGGTGNTIYF
TRBV7-2	.	14	TRBJ2-7	CASSHPGGGYEQYF
TRBV7-2	.	14	TRBJ2-7	CASSVGQGLYEQYF
TRBV28	.	15	TRBJ2-7	CASSSRTRSSYEQYF
TRBV28	.	18	TRBJ1-2	CASSLLGTGGVIGYGYTF
TRBV14	few	16	TRBJ2-2	CASSQLAGDQAGELFF
TRBV6-2/TRBV6-3	.	16	TRBJ1-2	CASSDHSDRSNYGYTF
TRBV10-1	.	15	TRBJ2-5	CASSESGAGEETQYF
TRBV15	medium-sized	15	TRBJ1-5	CATSSGQGADQPQHF
TRBV10-1	.	16	TRBJ2-1	CASSDPGRGSYNEQFF
TRBV28	.	16	TRBJ2-1	CASTSQTRTRYNEQFF